Below, 24 T cell receptor beta chains from the same sample are listed, as sequenced in a study of T-cell reconstitution after alpha-beta-depleted transplantation in children. Preparation of the TCRbeta library was carried out with unique molecular identifiers. TCRdb itself ran the PCR reads through MiXCR, one entry per CDR3 protein. The data show 490,000 or so distinct CDR3 sequences, about 12% seen once. The specimen comprised PBMCs from the stem cell graft donor, sampled from the stem cell graft. The receptors originated from a human donor who donated a stem cell graft to a child with combined immunodeficiency.

The chain recombines TRBV18 with TRBJ1-1; D unresolved. CDR1 is KGHSH and CDR2 is LQKENI in the germline V gene. The CDR3 totals 13 residues. Trimming shortened V by 3 bases and J by 8 bases, and 13 bases separated the two germline ends. The CDR3 reads CASSPLMEGEAFF. In nucleotides, the CDR3 is TGTGCCAGCTCACCCTTAATGGAGGGAGAAGCTTTCTTT.

This clonotype showed up just a few times. The chain recombines TRBV29-1 with TRBJ1-2; TRBD1 matches at 8 bases. This CDR3 region has 12 residues. CDR1 SQVTM and CDR2 ANQGSEA come from the germline V gene. Losses at the gene ends were 5 bases for V and 4 bases for J; bases not matched to a gene: 3. This CDR3 is CSVRTGTYGYTF. The CDR3, as DNA: TGCAGCGTTCGGACAGGGACCTATGGCTACACCTTC.

Only a few counts were recorded for this clonotype. The rearrangement uses TRBV5-1 and TRBJ2-3, with D tentatively TRBD2 (5 bases). The ends were cut back, 2 bases at V and 3 bases at J, with 19 bases in the middle. The CDR3 contains 17 residues. CDR1 is SGHRS and CDR2 is YFSETQ in the germline V gene. This CDR3 is CASSFEGQLDPTDTQYF. CDR3 coding DNA: TGCGCCAGCAGCTTTGAGGGCCAGCTGGACCCGACAGATACGCAGTATTTT.

V gene TRBV9 combines with J gene TRBJ2-1; 7 bases align to TRBD2. The CDR3 covers 14 residues. The junction had 5 bases not matched to a gene; V was cut back by 0 bases and J by 8 bases. The germline V gene has CDR1 SGDLS and CDR2 YYNGEE. CDR3 nucleotide sequence: TGTGCCAGCAGCGTAGCGGGGGGATTCTATGAGCAGTTCTTC. This sequence encodes CASSVAGGFYEQFF.

Only a few counts were recorded for this clonotype. V usage is TRBV7-9 and J usage is TRBJ1-4; no clear D gene. CDR1 and CDR2 from the germline V gene are SEHNR and FQNEAQ (reference sequence). V was trimmed by 1 base and J by 3 bases, leaving 6 bases between them. The CDR3 contains 14 residues. The CDR3 DNA sequence: TGTGCCAGCAGCTTAGGGGGATCTAATGAAAAACTGTTTTTT. Encoded protein: CASSLGGSNEKLFF.

The chain is built from TRBV10-3 and TRBJ2-5; the D is unclear. Trimming left V 4 bases short and J 4 bases short, with 16 bases between. CDR3 length: 15 amino acids. Germline CDR1 reads ENHRY; CDR2 reads SYGVKD. DNA of the CDR3: TGTGCCATCAGTGGGTTGGGATCGGCAGGAGAGACCCAGTACTTC. Its translation is CAISGLGSAGETQYF.

The V call is TRBV9, the J call TRBJ2-3; 8 nucleotides agree with TRBD2. The V gene end was trimmed by 5 bases and the J gene end by 3 bases; junction bases not matched to a gene: 14. Germline CDR1 is SGDLS and CDR2 is YYNGEE. There are 17 residues in the CDR3. This chain's CDR3 is CASSYNLLAEETDTQYF. In DNA form, the CDR3 reads TGTGCCAGCAGTTACAACCTACTAGCGGAAGAAACAGATACGCAGTATTTT.

The sample holds many counts of this clonotype. The chain links TRBV5-1 to TRBJ2-3; D is undetermined. With 3 bases removed from V and 5 bases from J, the gap between germline ends came to 7 bases. The CDR3 runs to 12 residues. The V gene's germline CDR1 is SGHRS and CDR2 YFSETQ. The DNA for the CDR3 is TGCGCCAGCAGCTCCTTGGGAGATACGCAGTATTTT. Amino acids: CASSSLGDTQYF. Variable domain in full (rest from reference TRBV5-1 and TRBJ2-3): KAGVTQTPRYLIKTRGQQVTLSCSPISGHRSVSWYQQTPGQGLQFLFEYFSETQRNKGNFPGRFSGRQFSNSRSEMNVSTLELGDSALYLCASSSLGDTQYFGPGTRLTVL.

This clonotype was counted ten times or more. The chain uses TRBV7-9 and TRBJ1-1; perhaps TRBD1 as D (5 bases). The germline V gene encodes CDR1 SEHNR and CDR2 FQNEAQ (reference sequence). The CDR3 extends over 13 amino acids. Trimming cost V 2 bases and J 4 bases, with 8 bases left between them. CDR3 protein: CASSLWGGTEAFF. The CDR3, as DNA: TGTGCCAGCAGCTTATGGGGGGGCACTGAAGCTTTCTTT.

The table lists this clonotype with a few counts. The genes are TRBV7-2 and TRBJ2-7; D remains unclear. The ends were cut back, 0 bases at V and 9 bases at J, with 18 bases in the middle. The length of the CDR3 is 15 residues. From germline, CDR1 is SGHTA and CDR2 FQGNSA. CDR3 bases: TGTGCCAGCAGCTTAGCGCAGTCCTCCCTACGAGGGCAGTACTTC. It codes for CASSLAQSSLRGQYF.

This clonotype was observed a handful of times. The rearrangement uses TRBV10-3 and TRBJ2-5; D gene unclear. This CDR3 spans 13 amino acids. V was cut by 3 bases and J by 5 bases, with 10 bases left in between. Germline V gene data show CDR1 as ENHRY and CDR2 as SYGVKD. The CDR3 coding sequence is TGTGCCATCAGTGACGCCGGGTCCGAGACCCAGTACTTC. It codes for CAISDAGSETQYF.

The CDR3 reads CASSQRDRATYAEQYF. Written as DNA, the CDR3 is TGTGCCAGCAGTCAACGCGACAGGGCTACTTACGCCGAGCAGTACTTC. This rearrangement joins TRBV6-1 to TRBJ2-7; TRBD1 matches at 7 bases. The CDR3 is made up of 16 amino acids. Per the germline V gene, CDR1 is MNHNS and CDR2 is SASEGT. V gave up 5 bases and J gave up 6 bases; unmatched junction bases: 16.

This clonotype appeared a few times. This chain connects TRBV12-3 or TRBV12-4 to TRBJ1-5; a weak D match, TRBD1 (5 bases). This CDR3 contains 16 residues. V gave up 0 bases and J gave up 2 bases, with 11 bases separating them. CDR3 sequence: CASSLAGVGGNQPQHF. CDR3 in DNA: TGTGCCAGCAGTTTAGCGGGTGTGGGGGGCAATCAGCCCCAGCATTTT.

This clonotype came up a few times. The V and J genes are TRBV29-1 and TRBJ1-2; 8 nucleotides align to TRBD1. The CDR3 extends over 16 amino acids. In germline, CDR1 is SQVTM, CDR2 ANQGSEA. The trim removed 8 bases at V and 6 bases at J, leaving 20 bases unmatched. CDR3 in amino acids: CSSDPLDRGRRDGYTF. CDR3 nucleotide sequence: TGCAGCTCGGATCCCCTCGACAGGGGCAGACGCGATGGCTACACCTTC. Full variable domain (rest looked up from reference TRBV29-1 and TRBJ1-2): SAVISQKPSRDICQRGTSLTIQCQVDSQVTMMFWYRQQPGQSLTLIATANQGSEATYESGFVIDKFPISRPNLTFSTLTVSNMSPEDSSIYLCSSDPLDRGRRDGYTFGSGTRLTVV.

About this clonotype: A much more abundant neighbour one base away suggests this may be a read error. This chain links TRBV5-1 with TRBJ2-7; a possible D gene is TRBD1 (6 bases). CDR3 size: 14 residues. The germline gives CDR1 SGHRS, CDR2 YFSETQ. V lost 1 base and J lost 5, with 13 bases in between. The CDR3 region has the DNA TGCGCCAGCAGCTTGTCCAGTACAGGGAACGAGCAGTACTTC. Its translation: CASSLSSTGNEQYF.

This clonotype was detected only a few times. V gene TRBV18 combines with J gene TRBJ2-5; D gene uncertain. Germline CDR1 KGHSH, CDR2 LQKENI. Trimming cost V 2 bases and J 4 bases, with 8 bases left between them. The CDR3 sequence is 13 residues long. CDR3 in amino acids: CASSPAVRETQYF. DNA of the CDR3: TGTGCCAGCTCACCAGCGGTGCGAGAGACCCAGTACTTC.

This clonotype was seen more than once but under ten times. V usage is TRBV29-1 and J usage is TRBJ2-5; unclear D gene. Trimming left V 3 bases short and J 4 bases short, with 12 bases between. Germline CDR1 is SQVTM and CDR2 is ANQGSEA. The CDR3 is made up of 13 amino acids. CDR3 sequence reads: CSVDGVAPETQYF. The CDR3 nucleotides are TGCAGCGTTGACGGAGTAGCCCCAGAGACCCAGTACTTC.

The sample holds a few counts of this clonotype. The chain employs TRBV7-8 and TRBJ2-2; no firm D call. Trimming pared 1 base from V and 5 bases from J, leaving 11 bases between. The CDR3 totals 15 residues. Per the germline V gene, CDR1 is SGHVS and CDR2 is FQNEAQ. In DNA form, the CDR3 reads TGTGCCAGCAGCTTAGTGTCCAGTAGGACCGGGGAGCTGTTTTTT. Translated: CASSLVSSRTGELFF.

This clonotype was observed a few times. This chain links TRBV12-3 or TRBV12-4 with TRBJ2-2, with 9 bases matching TRBD1. V shed 6 bases, J shed 6 bases, and the junction held 8 bases outside the gene matches. The CDR3 consists of 15 residues. The CDR3: CASSPGTGRSGELFF. The CDR3 region has the DNA TGTGCCAGCAGCCCCGGGACAGGGCGATCCGGGGAGCTGTTTTTT.

The rearrangement links TRBV24-1 to TRBJ1-5, with D tentatively TRBD1 (6 bases). This CDR3 contains 17 residues. Germline V gene lookup returns CDR1 KGHDR and CDR2 SFDVKD. The V and J ends lost 9 bases and 2 bases respectively, with 22 bases between them. CDR3 protein: CATVIFNGQRGNQPQHF. Written as DNA, the CDR3 is TGTGCCACCGTGATCTTTAACGGACAGAGGGGCAATCAGCCCCAGCATTTT.

This clonotype was seen ten or more times. DNA of the CDR3: TGCAGCGTTGACCCAATCCGACAGGCGATTAGCCAGAGGAACATTCAGTACTTC. Amino acids: CSVDPIRQAISQRNIQYF. The rearrangement links TRBV29-1 to TRBJ2-4; the D gene is possibly TRBD1 (6 bases). Trimming stripped 3 bases from V and 7 bases from J, with 28 bases between. Germline V gene sequence: CDR1 SQVTM, CDR2 ANQGSEA. This CDR3 is 18 amino acids long.

The chain is built from TRBV9 and TRBJ1-1; D is unresolved. Trimming took off 3 bases at V and 1 base at J, with 7 bases between the two ends. Germline V gene lookup returns CDR1 SGDLS and CDR2 YYNGEE. CDR3 length equals 13 residues. In nucleotides, the CDR3 is TGTGCCAGCAGCGCGGGCAGGAACACTGAAGCTTTCTTT. This gives the protein CASSAGRNTEAFF.

This rearrangement joins TRBV28 to TRBJ2-7; 9 nucleotides line up with TRBD2. Germline loops: CDR1 MDHEN, CDR2 SYDVKM. The CDR3 is 15 amino acids. J gave up 3 bases and V 2 bases, and 5 bases lay outside the gene matches. Here the CDR3 DNA reads TGTGCCAGCAGTTTACGCCTAGCGGGGTTCTACGAGCAGTACTTC. Protein: CASSLRLAGFYEQYF.

At least ten counts were recorded for this clonotype. This sequence joins TRBV5-6 and TRBJ1-4; D not certain. CDR1 and CDR2 from the germline V gene are SGHDT and YYEEEE. This CDR3 spans 15 amino acids. Trimming shortened V by 0 bases and J by 8 bases, and 14 bases separated the two germline ends. CDR3 sequence (DNA): TGTGCCAGCAGCTTGGGCTCACAGTCATGGGAAAAACTGTTTTTT. This codes for CASSLGSQSWEKLFF.